The clone carrying this T cell receptor beta chain has a count of ten or more. Its antigen is not identified. During its preparation, the TCRbeta library received unique molecular identifiers. TCRdb passed the PCR reads through MiXCR, listing each CDR3 protein once. The table shows more than 200,000 distinct CDR3 sequences, with approximately 15% occurring only once. The data belong to a study of T-cell reconstitution after alpha-beta-depleted transplantation in children. Study results and caveats: About two months after transplant, alpha-beta T cells reportedly came from several hundred expanded graft clones. Surviving recipient cells, namely T cells and thymic progenitors, were the source of high day-60 TCRbeta diversity in some patients. Newly produced T cells mostly provided counts and TCRbeta diversity after one year, as hyperexpanded clones declined.

CDR3 size: 15 residues. Germline assignment: CDR1 SGHTA and CDR2 FQGNSA. Trimming cost V 1 base and J 1 base, with 10 bases left between them. The sequencing here drew on PBMCs, mostly from graft donor cells, taken 360 days after TCRalphabeta/CD19-depleted stem cell transplant. The genes are TRBV7-2 and TRBJ2-5; a possible D gene is TRBD1 (5 bases). The source of this sequence is a male patient aged 2 to 10 who had a stem cell transplant for acute lymphoblastic leukemia, so the T cells may come from the graft donor. This CDR3 is CASSLVPGLQETQYF. CDR3 in DNA: TGTGCCAGCAGCTTAGTACCAGGGCTCCAAGAGACCCAGTACTTC.